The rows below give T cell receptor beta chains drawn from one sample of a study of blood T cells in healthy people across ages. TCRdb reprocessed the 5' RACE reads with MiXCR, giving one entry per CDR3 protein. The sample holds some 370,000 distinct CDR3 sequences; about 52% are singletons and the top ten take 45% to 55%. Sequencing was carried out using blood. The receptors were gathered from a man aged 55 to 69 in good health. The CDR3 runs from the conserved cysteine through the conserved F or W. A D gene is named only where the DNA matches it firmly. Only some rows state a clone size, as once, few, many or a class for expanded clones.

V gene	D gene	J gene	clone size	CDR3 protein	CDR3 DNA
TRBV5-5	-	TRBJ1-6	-	CASSLERTNSPLHF	TGTGCCAGCAGCTTGGAACGGACCAATTCACCCCTCCACTTT
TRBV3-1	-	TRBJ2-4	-	CASSQDPSPRNIQYF	TGTGCCAGCAGCCAAGACCCCTCACCACGAAACATTCAGTACTTC
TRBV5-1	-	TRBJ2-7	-	CASSLDWESYEQYF	TGCGCCAGCAGCTTGGATTGGGAGTCCTACGAGCAGTACTTC
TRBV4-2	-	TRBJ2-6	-	CASSQGSGGANVLTF	TGTGCCAGCAGCCAAGGAAGCGGCGGGGCCAACGTCCTGACTTTC
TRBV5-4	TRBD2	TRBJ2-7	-	CASSLSSGSPSSYEQYF	TGTGCCAGCAGCTTGTCTAGCGGGAGCCCGAGCTCCTACGAGCAGTACTTC
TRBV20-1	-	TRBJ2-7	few	CSASASGDYEQYF	TGCAGTGCTAGTGCTTCAGGGGACTACGAGCAGTACTTC
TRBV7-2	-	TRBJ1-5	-	CASSLDSNQPQHF	TGTGCCAGCAGCTTGGACAGCAATCAGCCCCAGCATTTT
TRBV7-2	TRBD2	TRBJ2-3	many	CASSLGLAGVEGTQYF	TGTGCCAGCAGCTTGGGACTAGCGGGAGTGGAGGGTACGCAGTATTTT
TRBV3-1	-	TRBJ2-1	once	CASSQPSNEQFF	TGTGCCAGCAGCCAACCAAGCAATGAGCAGTTCTTC
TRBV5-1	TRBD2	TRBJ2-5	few	CASSFGGVQETQYF	TGCGCCAGCAGCTTTGGGGGGGTCCAAGAGACCCAGTACTTC
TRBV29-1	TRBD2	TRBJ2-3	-	CSVEGALAGGSDTQYF	TGCAGCGTTGAAGGGGCTCTAGCGGGGGGGTCAGATACGCAGTATTTT
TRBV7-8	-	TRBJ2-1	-	CASSQTFSAYNEQFF	TGTGCCAGCAGTCAGACTTTCTCGGCCTACAATGAGCAGTTCTTC
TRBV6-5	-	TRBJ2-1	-	CASRQREKGNEQFF	TGTGCCAGCAGGCAACGGGAGAAGGGCAATGAGCAGTTCTTC
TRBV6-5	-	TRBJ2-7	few	CASSRTGVSSYEQYF	TGTGCCAGCAGCCGGACGGGGGTAAGCTCCTACGAGCAGTACTTC
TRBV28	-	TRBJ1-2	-	CASSGVKVSGYTF	TGTGCCAGCAGTGGGGTCAAGGTGTCTGGCTACACCTTC
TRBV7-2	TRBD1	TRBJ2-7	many	CASSFQQGAYYEQYF	TGTGCCAGCAGCTTCCAACAGGGGGCTTACTACGAGCAGTACTTC
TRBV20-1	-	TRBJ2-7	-	CSATNTYRSSYEQYF	TGCAGTGCCACTAATACGTACAGGAGCTCCTACGAGCAGTACTTC
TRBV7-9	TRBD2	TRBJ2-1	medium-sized	CASSPSRLAGTYNEQFF	TGTGCCAGCAGCCCATCTAGACTAGCGGGGACCTACAATGAGCAGTTCTTC
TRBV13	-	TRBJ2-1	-	CASSLGWARGNEQFF	TGTGCCAGCAGCTTAGGCTGGGCCCGGGGGAATGAGCAGTTCTTC
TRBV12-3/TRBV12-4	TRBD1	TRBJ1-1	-	CASSPGTGVENTEAFF	TGTGCCAGCAGCCCAGGGACAGGGGTTGAGAACACTGAAGCTTTCTTT
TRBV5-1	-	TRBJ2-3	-	CASSLGRVEDTQYF	TGCGCCAGCAGCTTGGGCAGGGTAGAGGATACGCAGTATTTT
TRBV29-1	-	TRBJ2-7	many	CSVVQGTYEQYF	TGCAGCGTTGTCCAGGGAACGTACGAGCAGTACTTC
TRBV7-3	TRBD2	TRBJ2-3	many	CASSLGGSNDLGQYF	TGTGCCAGCAGCTTAGGCGGGAGTAATGATCTGGGGCAGTATTTT
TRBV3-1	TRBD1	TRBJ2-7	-	CASSSYRGNYEQYF	TGTGCCAGCAGCTCTTACAGGGGGAACTACGAGCAGTACTTC
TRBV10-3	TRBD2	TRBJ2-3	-	CAISGGLAGAADTQYF	TGTGCCATCAGTGGAGGACTAGCGGGGGCGGCAGATACGCAGTATTTT
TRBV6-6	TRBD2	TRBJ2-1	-	CASSGRAGGNEQFF	TGTGCCAGCAGCGGACGAGCGGGGGGCAATGAGCAGTTCTTC
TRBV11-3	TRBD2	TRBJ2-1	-	CASSTRGEGNEQFF	TGTGCCAGCAGCACCAGAGGGGAGGGTAATGAGCAGTTCTTC
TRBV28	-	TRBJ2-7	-	CASSLLGRVQYF	TGTGCCAGCAGTTTACTTGGGCGCGTTCAGTACTTC
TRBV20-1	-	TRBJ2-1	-	CSAPQLRAYNEQFF	TGCAGTGCTCCGCAACTCCGTGCCTACAATGAGCAGTTCTTC
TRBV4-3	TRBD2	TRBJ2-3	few	CASSQDGGGSDTDTQYF	TGCGCCAGCAGCCAAGATGGTGGCGGGAGCGACACAGATACGCAGTATTTT
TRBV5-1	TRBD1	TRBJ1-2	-	CASSLQTGTGYGYTF	TGCGCCAGCAGCCTACAAACCGGGACAGGCTATGGCTACACCTTC